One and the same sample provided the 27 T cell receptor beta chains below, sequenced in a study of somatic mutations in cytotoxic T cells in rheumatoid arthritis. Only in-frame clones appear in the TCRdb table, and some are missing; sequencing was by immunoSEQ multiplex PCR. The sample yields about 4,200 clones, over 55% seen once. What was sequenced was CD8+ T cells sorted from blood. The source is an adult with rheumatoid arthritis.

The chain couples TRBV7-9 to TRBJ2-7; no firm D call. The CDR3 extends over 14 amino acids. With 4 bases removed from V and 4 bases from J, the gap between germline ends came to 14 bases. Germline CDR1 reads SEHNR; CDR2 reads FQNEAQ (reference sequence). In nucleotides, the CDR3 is TGTGCCAGCAGCTCCCCCACAGACGGGTACGAGCAGTACTTC. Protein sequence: CASSSPTDGYEQYF.

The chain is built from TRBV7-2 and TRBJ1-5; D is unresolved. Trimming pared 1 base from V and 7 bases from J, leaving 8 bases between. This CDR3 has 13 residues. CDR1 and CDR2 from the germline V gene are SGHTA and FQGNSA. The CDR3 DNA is TGTGCCAGCAGCTTAGGTAGGCGACAGCCCCAGCATTTT. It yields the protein CASSLGRRQPQHF.

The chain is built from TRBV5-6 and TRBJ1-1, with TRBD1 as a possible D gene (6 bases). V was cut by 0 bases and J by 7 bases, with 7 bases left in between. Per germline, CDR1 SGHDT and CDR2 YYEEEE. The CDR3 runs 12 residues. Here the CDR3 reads CASSLVTGEAFF. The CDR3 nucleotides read TGTGCCAGCAGCTTGGTGACAGGTGAAGCTTTCTTT.

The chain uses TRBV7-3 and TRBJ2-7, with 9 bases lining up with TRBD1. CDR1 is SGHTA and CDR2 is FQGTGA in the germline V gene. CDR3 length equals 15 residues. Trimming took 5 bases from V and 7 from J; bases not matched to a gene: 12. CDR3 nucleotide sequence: TGTGCCAGCAGCCGAGTGGGGGGACAGGGAGATGAGCAGTACTTC. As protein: CASSRVGGQGDEQYF.

The CDR3, as DNA: TGTGCCAGCAGCCCCAATACGCGGGACAGGTATTTTGATAATGAGCAGTTCTTC. Encoded protein: CASSPNTRDRYFDNEQFF. The chain employs TRBV7-7 and TRBJ2-1; 8 nucleotides align to TRBD1. CDR1 is SSHAT and CDR2 is FNYEAQ in the germline V gene (reference sequence). Trimming at V came to 5 bases and at J to 7 bases, leaving 19 bases not matched to a gene. CDR3 length: 18 residues.

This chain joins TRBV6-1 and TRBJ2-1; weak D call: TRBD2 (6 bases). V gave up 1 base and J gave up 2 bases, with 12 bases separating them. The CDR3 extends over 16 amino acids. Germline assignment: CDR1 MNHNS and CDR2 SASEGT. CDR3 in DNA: TGTGCCAGCAGTGAAGTAGTTAGCGGACCCTACAATGAGCAGTTCTTC. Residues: CASSEVVSGPYNEQFF.

The CDR3 nucleotides read TGCGCCAGCAGCCCTGGAGCGGTAAGGGGGCTCTTTTACGAGCAGTACTTC. Translated: CASSPGAVRGLFYEQYF. The chain has TRBV4-3 and TRBJ2-7; the match to TRBD1 covers 7 bases. Germline assignment: CDR1 LGHNA and CDR2 YSLEER. The CDR3 has 17 amino acids. V gave up 4 bases and J gave up 4 bases; unmatched junction bases: 16.

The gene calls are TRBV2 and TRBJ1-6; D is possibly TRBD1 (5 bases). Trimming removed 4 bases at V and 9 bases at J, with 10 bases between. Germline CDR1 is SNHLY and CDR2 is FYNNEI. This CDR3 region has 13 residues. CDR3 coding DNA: TGTGCCAGCAGTGCCAGGGAGACTTCACCCCTCCACTTT. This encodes CASSARETSPLHF.

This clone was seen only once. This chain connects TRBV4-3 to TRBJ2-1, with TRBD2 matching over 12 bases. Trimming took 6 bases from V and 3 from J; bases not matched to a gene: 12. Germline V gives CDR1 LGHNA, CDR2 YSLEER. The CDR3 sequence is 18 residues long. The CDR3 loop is CASRPAATSGGYYNEQFF. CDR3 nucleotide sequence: TGCGCCAGCAGACCGGCGGCGACTAGCGGGGGCTACTACAATGAGCAGTTCTTC.

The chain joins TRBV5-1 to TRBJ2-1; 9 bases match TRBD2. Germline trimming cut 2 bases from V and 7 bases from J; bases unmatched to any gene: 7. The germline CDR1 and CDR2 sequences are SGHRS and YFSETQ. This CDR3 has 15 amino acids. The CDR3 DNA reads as TGCGCCAGCAGCTTTGGCGGGGGGGCGAGGAATGAGCAGTTCTTC. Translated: CASSFGGGARNEQFF.

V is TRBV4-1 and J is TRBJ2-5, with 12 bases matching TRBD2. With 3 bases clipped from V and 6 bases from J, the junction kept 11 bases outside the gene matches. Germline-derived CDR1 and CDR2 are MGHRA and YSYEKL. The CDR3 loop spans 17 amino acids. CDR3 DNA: TGCGCCAGCAGCCAGCCTTGGACTAGCGGGGTCGAAAAGACCCAGTACTTC. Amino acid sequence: CASSQPWTSGVEKTQYF.

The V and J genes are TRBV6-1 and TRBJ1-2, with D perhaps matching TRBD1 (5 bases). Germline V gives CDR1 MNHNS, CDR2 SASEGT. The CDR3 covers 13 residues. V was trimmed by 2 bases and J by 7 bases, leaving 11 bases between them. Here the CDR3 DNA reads TGTGCCAGCAGTGAACAGGGTTGGGCTGGCTACACCTTC. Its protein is CASSEQGWAGYTF.

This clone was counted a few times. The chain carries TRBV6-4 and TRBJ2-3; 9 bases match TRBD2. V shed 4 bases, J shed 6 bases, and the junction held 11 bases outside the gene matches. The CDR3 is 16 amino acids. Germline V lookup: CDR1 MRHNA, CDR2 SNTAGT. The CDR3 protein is CASSAASGAPTDTQYF. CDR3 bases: TGTGCCAGCAGTGCGGCTAGCGGGGCCCCCACGGATACGCAGTATTTT.

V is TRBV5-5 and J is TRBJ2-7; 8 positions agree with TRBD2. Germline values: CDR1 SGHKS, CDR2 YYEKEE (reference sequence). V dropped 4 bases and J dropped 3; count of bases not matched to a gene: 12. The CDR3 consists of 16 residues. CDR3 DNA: TGTGCCAGCAGCCAAGATCCCAGCGGGGGTTACTACGAGCAGTACTTC. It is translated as CASSQDPSGGYYEQYF.

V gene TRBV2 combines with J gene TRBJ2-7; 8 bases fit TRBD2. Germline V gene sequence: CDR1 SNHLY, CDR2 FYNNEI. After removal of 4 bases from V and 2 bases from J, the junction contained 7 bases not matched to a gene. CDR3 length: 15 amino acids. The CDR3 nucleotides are TGTGCCAGCAGTGGGGGTAGCGGGATCACCTACGAGCAGTACTTC. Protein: CASSGGSGITYEQYF.

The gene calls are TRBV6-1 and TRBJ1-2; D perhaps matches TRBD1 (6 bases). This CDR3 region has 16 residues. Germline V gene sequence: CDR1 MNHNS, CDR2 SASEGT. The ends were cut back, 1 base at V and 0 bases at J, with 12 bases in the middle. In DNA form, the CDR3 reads TGTGCCAGCAGTGAAGGGGTAGGGGGAGCTAACTATGGCTACACCTTC. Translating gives CASSEGVGGANYGYTF.

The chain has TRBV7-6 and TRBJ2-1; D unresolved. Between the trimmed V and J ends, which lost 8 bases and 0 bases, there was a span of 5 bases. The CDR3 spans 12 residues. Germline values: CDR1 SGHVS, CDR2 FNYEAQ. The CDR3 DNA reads TGTGCCAGCTCAGACTCCTACAATGAGCAGTTCTTC. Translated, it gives CASSDSYNEQFF.

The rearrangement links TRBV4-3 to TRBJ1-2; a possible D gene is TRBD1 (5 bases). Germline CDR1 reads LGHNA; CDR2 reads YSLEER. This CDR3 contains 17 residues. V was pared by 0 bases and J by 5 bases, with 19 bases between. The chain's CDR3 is CASSQDRPREGTYGYTF. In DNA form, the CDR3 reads TGCGCCAGCAGCCAAGATAGGCCGCGGGAGGGGACTTATGGCTACACCTTC.

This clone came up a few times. The CDR3 loop is CASSLPSGGARQYF. In nucleotides, the CDR3 is TGTGCCAGCAGCTTACCTAGCGGGGGGGCGCGGCAGTACTTC. The rearrangement joins TRBV7-9 to TRBJ2-5; the match to TRBD2 covers 12 bases. The CDR3 is made up of 14 amino acids. Germline V CDR1 and CDR2: SEHNR, FQNEAQ (reference sequence). The J segment lost 11 bases and the V segment lost 2 bases, leaving 6 bases of the junction unmatched.

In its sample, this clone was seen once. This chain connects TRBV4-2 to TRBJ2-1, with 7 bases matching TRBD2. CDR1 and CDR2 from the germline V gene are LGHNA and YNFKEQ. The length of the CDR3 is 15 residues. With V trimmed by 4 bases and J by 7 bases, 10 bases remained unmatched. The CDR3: CASSLQGLSGNEQFF. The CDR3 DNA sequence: TGTGCCAGCAGCCTCCAGGGACTATCGGGAAATGAGCAGTTCTTC.

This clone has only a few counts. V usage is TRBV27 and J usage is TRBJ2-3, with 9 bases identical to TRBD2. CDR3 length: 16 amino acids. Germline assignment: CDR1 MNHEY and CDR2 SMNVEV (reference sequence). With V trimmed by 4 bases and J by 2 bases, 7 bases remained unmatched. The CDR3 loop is CASSSPAGGFTDTQYF. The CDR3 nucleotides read TGTGCCAGCAGTTCCCCAGCGGGGGGCTTCACAGATACGCAGTATTTT.

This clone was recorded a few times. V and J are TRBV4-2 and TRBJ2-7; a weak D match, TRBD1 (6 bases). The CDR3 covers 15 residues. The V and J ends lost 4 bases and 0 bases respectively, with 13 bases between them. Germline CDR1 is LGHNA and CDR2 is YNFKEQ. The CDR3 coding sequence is TGTGCCAGCAGCCGTAACAGGGTTACCTCCTACGAGCAGTACTTC. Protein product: CASSRNRVTSYEQYF.

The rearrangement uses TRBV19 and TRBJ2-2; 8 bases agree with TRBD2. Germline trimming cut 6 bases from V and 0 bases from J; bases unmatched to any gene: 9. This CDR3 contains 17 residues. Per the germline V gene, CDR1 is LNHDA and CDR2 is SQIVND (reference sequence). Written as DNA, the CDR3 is TGTGCCAGTAGGGTTTCGGGGCGGGGGGCGAACACCGGGGAGCTGTTTTTT. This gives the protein CASRVSGRGANTGELFF.

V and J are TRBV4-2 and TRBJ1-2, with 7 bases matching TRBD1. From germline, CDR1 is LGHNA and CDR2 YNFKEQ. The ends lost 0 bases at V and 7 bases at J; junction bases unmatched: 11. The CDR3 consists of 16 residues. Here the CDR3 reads CASSQDRQGSISGYTF. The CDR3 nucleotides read TGTGCCAGCAGCCAAGATCGACAGGGAAGTATAAGTGGCTACACCTTC.

Here the CDR3 DNA reads TGTGCCAGCAGCTTGGTGGCAGGTGAAGCTTTCTTT. This encodes CASSLVAGEAFF. This chain uses TRBV5-6 with TRBJ1-1; D not resolved. The germline V gene has CDR1 SGHDT and CDR2 YYEEEE. V was shortened by 0 bases and J by 7 bases, with 7 bases between the two germline ends. This CDR3 is built from 12 residues.

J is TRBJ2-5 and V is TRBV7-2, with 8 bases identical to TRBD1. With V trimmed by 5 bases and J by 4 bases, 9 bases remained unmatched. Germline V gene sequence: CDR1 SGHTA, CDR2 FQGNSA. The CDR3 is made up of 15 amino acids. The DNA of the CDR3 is TGTGCCAGCAGCACTACGACAGGGGTGGCAGAGACCCAGTACTTC. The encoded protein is CASSTTTGVAETQYF.

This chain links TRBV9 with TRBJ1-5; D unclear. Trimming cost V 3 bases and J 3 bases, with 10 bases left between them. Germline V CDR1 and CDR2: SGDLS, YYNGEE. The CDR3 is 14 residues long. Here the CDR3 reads CASSEGDHNQPQHF. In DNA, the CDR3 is TGTGCCAGCAGCGAGGGAGATCACAATCAGCCCCAGCATTTT.